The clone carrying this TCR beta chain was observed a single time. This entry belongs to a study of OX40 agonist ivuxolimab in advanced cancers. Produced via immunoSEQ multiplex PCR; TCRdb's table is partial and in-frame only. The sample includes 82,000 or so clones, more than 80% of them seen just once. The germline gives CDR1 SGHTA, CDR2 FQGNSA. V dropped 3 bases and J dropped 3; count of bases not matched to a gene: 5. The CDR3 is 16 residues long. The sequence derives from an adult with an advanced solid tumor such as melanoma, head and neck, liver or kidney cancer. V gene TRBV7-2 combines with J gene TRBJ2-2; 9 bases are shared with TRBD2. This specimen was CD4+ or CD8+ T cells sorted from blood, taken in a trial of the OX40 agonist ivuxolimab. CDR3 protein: CASSFLSGGYTGELFF. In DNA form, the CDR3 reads TGTGCCAGCAGCTTCCTTAGCGGGGGATACACCGGGGAGCTGTTTTTT. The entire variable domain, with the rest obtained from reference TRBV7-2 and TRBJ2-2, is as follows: GAGVSQSPSNKVTEKGKDVELRCDPISGHTALYWYRQSLGQGLEFLIYFQGNSAPDKSGLPSDRFSAERTGGSVSTLTIQRTQQEDSAVYLCASSFLSGGYTGELFFGEGSRLTVL.